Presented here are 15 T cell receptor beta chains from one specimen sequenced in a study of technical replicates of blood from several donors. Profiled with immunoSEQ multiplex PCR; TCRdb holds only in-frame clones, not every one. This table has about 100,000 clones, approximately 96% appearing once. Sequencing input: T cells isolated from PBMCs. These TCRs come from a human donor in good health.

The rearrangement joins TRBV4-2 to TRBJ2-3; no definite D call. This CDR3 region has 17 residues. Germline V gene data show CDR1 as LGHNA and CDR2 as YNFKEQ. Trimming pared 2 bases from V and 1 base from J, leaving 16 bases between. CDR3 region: CASSQTTRLVGTDTQYF. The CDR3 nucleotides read TGTGCCAGCAGCCAAACTACGCGACTGGTGGGCACAGATACGCAGTATTTT.

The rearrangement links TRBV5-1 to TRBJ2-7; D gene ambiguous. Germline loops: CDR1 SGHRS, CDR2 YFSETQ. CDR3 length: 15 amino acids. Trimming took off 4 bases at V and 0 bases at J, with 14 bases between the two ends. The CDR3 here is CASSNDMSSSYEQYF. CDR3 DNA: TGCGCCAGCAGCAACGACATGAGCAGCTCCTACGAGCAGTACTTC.

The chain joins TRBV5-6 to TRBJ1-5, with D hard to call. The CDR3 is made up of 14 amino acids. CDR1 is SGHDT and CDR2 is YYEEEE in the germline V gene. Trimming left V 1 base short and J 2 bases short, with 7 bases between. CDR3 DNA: TGTGCCAGCAGCTTGCGGGAAGGCAATCAGCCCCAGCATTTT. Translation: CASSLREGNQPQHF. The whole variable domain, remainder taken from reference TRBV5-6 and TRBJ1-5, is DAGVTQSPTHLIKTRGQQVTLRCSPKSGHDTVSWYQQALGQGPQFIFQYYEEEERQRGNFPDRFSGHQFPNYSSELNVNALLLGDSALYLCASSLREGNQPQHFGDGTRLSIL.

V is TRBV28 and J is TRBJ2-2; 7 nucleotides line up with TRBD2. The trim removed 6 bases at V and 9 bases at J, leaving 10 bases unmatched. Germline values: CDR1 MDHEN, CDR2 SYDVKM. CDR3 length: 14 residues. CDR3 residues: CASRREFNWWELFF. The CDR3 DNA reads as TGTGCCAGCAGGCGGGAGTTCAATTGGTGGGAGCTGTTTTTT.

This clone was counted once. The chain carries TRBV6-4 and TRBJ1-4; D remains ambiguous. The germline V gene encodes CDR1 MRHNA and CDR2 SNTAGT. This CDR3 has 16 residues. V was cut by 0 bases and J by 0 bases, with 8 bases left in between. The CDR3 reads CASSDSGESTNEKLFF. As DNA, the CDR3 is TGTGCCAGCAGTGACTCCGGGGAATCAACTAATGAAAAACTGTTTTTT.

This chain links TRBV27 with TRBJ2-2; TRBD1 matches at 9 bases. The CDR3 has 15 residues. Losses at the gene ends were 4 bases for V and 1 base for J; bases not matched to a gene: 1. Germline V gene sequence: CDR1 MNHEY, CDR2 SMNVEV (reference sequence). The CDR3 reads CASSWGQGNTGELFF. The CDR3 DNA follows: TGTGCCAGCAGTTGGGGACAGGGGAACACCGGGGAGCTGTTTTTT.

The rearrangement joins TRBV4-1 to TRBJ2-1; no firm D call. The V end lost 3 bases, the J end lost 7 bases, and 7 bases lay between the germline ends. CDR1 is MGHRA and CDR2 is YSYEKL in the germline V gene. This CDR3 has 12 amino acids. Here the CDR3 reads CASSHSINEQFF. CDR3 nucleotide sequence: TGCGCCAGCAGCCACAGTATAAATGAGCAGTTCTTC.

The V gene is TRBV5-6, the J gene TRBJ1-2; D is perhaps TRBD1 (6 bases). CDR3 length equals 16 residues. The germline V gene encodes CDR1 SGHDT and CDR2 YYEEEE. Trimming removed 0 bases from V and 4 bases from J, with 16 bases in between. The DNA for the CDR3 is TGTGCCAGCAGCTTGGACAGTGCGACAGGTATCTATGGCTACACCTTC. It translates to CASSLDSATGIYGYTF.

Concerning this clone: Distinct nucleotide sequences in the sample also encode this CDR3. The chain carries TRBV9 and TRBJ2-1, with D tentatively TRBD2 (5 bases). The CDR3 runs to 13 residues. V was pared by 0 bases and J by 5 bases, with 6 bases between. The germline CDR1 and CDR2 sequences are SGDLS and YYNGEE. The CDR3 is CASSVGLNNEQFF. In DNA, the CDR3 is TGTGCCAGCAGCGTAGGACTAAACAATGAGCAGTTCTTC.

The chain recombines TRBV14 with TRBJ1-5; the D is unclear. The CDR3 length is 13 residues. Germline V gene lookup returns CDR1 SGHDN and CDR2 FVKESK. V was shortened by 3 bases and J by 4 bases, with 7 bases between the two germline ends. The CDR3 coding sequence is TGTGCCAGCAGCCAGGGAGGGAATCAGCCCCAGCATTTT. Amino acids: CASSQGGNQPQHF.

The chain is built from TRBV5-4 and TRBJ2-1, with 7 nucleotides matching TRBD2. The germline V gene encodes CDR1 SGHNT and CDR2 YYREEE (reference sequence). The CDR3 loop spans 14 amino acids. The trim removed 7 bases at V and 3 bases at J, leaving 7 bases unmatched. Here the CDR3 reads CASCPSGSYNEQFF. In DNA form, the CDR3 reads TGTGCCAGCTGCCCTAGCGGCAGCTACAATGAGCAGTTCTTC.

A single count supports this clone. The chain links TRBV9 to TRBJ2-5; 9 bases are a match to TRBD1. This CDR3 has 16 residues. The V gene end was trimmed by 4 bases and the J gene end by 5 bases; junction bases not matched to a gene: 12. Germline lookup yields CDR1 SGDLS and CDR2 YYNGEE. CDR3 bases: TGTGCCAGCAGCCCCGTACAGGGGGCGGTAAGGGAGACCCAGTACTTC. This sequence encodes CASSPVQGAVRETQYF.

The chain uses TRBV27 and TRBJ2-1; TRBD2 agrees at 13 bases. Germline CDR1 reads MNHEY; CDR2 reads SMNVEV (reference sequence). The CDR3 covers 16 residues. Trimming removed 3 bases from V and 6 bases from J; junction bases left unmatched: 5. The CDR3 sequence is CASSFGLAGVGNEQFF. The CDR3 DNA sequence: TGTGCCAGCAGTTTCGGACTAGCGGGAGTAGGCAATGAGCAGTTCTTC.

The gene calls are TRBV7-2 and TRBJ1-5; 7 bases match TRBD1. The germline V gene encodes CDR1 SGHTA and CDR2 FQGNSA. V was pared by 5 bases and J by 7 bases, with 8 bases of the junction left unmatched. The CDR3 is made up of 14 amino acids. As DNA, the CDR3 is TGTGCCAGCAGCCCAGGGGGGTATCGGCAGCCCCAGCATTTT. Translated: CASSPGGYRQPQHF.

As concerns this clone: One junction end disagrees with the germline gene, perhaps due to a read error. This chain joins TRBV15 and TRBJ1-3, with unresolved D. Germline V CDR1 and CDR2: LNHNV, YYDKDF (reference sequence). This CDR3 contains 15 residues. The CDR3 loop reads CATSRDLGSGNTIYF. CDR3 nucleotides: TGTGCCACCAGTAGAGATCTAGGCTCTGGAAACACCATATATTTT. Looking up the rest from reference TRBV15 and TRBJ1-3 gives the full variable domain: DAMVIQNPRYQVTQFGKPVTLSCSQTLNHNVMYWYQQKSSQAPKLLFHYYDKDFNNEADTPDNFQSRRPNTSFCFLDIRSPGLGDTAMYLCATSRDLGSGNTIYFGEGSWLTVV.